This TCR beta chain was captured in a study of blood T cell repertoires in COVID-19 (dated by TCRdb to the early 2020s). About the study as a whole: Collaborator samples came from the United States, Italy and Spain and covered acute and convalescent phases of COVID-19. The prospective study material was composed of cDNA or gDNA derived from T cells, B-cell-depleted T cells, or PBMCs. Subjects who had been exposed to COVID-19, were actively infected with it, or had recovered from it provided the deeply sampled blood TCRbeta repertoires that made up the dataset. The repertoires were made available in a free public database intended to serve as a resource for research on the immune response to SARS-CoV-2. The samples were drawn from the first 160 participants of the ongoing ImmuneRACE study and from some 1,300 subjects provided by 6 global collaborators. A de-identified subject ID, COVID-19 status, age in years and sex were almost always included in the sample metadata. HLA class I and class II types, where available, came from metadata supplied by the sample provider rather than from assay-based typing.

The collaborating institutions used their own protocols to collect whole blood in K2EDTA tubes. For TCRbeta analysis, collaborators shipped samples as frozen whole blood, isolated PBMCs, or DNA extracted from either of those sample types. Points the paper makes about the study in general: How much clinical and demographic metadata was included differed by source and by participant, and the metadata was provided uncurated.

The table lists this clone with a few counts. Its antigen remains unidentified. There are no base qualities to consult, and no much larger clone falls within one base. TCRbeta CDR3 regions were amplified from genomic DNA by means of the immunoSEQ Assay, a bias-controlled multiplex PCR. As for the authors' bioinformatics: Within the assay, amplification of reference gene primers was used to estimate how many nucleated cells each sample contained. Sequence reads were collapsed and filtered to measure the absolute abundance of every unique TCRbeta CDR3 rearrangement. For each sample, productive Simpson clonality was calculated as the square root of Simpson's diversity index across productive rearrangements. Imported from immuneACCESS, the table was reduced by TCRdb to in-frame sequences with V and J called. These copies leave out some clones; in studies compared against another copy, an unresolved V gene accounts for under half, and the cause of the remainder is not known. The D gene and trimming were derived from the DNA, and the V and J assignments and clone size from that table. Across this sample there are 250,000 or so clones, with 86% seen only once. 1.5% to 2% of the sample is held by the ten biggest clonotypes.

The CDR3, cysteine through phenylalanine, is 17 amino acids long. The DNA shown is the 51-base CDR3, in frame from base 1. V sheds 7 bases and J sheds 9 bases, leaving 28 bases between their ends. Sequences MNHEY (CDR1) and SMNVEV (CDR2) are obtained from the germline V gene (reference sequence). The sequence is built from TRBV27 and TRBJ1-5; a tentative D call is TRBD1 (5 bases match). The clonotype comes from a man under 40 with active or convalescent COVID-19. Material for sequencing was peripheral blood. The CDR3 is CASTWGVGERPSWPQHF. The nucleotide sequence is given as TGTGCCAGCACTTGGGGGGTCGGGGAAAGGCCGTCGTGGCCCCAGCATTTT.